This TCR beta chain was captured by sequencing in a study of cytomegalovirus exposure and HLA in healthy donors. In regard to this clone: Antigen specificity is unknown.

J lost 1 base, V lost 4 bases, and 6 bases had no gene match. The CDR3 is made up of 15 amino acids. Germline CDR1 is LGHNA and CDR2 is YSLEER. Broader study findings: An analysis done earlier found most TCR beta V segments productive about 87% or about 30% of the time. A later analysis linked a missense variant in DCLRE1C to the trimming of TCR beta V and J genes.

PCR primers comprised 60 Vbeta and 13 Jbeta primers. Method: immunoSEQ multiplex PCR; TCRdb's copy keeps in-frame clones and lacks some. The table shows about 180,000 clones, with 77% occurring only once. The sequence was collected from a man between 18 and 29 years old in good health and CMV-seronegative. This chain uses TRBV4-3 with TRBJ1-2; TRBD1 matches at 7 bases. Specimen: PBMCs. CDR3 residues: CASSRDSSFNYGYTF. CDR3 bases: TGCGCCAGCAGCCGGGACAGTTCCTTTAACTATGGCTACACCTTC.